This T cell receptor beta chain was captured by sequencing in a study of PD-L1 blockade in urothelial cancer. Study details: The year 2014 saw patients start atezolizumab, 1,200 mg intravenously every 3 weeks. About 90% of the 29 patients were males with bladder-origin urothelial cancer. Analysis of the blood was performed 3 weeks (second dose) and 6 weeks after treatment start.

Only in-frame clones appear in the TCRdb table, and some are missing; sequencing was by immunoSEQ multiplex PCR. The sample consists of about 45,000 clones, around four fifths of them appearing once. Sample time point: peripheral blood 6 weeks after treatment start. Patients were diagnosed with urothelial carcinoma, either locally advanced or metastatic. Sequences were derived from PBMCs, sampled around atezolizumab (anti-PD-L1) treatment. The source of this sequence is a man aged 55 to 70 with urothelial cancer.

In DNA form, the CDR3 reads TGTGCCAGCAGCTCCTGGACTAGCGGGGGGGCCACAGATACGCAGTATTTT. Protein sequence: CASSSWTSGGATDTQYF. The rearrangement uses TRBV7-9 and TRBJ2-3; 15 nucleotides match TRBD2. Germline V gives CDR1 SEHNR, CDR2 FQNEAQ (reference sequence). CDR3 length: 17 residues. The trim removed 4 bases at V and 2 bases at J, leaving 4 bases unmatched.